This T cell receptor beta chain was documented in a study of post-analysis software for immune sequencing data. Notes on the study in general: In patients, TRBV5-6, TRBV5-1 and TRBV20-1 belonged to roughly five TRBV segments found more frequently than in controls.

Presence of unique molecular identifiers characterized the TCR beta cDNA libraries. TCRdb reprocessed the PCR reads via MiXCR and lists one record per CDR3 protein. The data contain 740,000 or so distinct CDR3 sequences, 53% of them singletons. V was clipped by 3 bases and J by 0 bases, with 12 bases between them. The CDR3 consists of 16 residues. About this clonotype itself: The antigen is undetermined.

Sequencing input: blood. This TCR was sampled from a girl under 18 with multiple sclerosis. The chain joins TRBV12-3 or TRBV12-4 to TRBJ2-1; no clear D. For the CDR3, the DNA is TGTGCCAGCAGTTTTAACCCCGAGAGCTCCTACAATGAGCAGTTCTTC. Its protein product is CASSFNPESSYNEQFF.